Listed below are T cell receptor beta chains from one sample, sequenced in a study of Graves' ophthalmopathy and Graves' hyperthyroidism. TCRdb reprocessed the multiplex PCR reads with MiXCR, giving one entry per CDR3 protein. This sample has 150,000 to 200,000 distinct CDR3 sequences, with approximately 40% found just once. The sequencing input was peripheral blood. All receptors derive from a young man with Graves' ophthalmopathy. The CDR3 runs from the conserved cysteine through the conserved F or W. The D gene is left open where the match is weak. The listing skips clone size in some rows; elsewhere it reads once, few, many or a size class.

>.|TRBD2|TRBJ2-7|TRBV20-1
CSASLAGNYEQYF
TGCAGTGCTAGCCTAGCGGGAAACTACGAGCAGTACTTC
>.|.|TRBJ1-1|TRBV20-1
CSARSAADMNTEAFF
TGCAGTGCTAGGTCCGCTGCTGATATGAACACTGAAGCTTTCTTT
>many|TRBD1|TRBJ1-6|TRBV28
CASSYLGQGNYNSPLHF
TGTGCCAGCAGTTATTTGGGACAGGGGAATTATAATTCACCCCTCCACTTT
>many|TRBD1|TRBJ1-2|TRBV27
CASRILGQNNYGYTF
TGTGCCAGCAGGATCCTGGGACAGAACAACTATGGCTACACCTTC
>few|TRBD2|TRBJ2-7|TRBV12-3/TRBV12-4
CASSTGLAGPSYEQYF
TGTGCCAGCAGTACGGGACTAGCAGGTCCCTCCTACGAGCAGTACTTC
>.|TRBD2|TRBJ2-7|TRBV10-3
CAISKGLALYEQYF
TGTGCCATCAGTAAGGGACTAGCGCTCTACGAGCAGTACTTC
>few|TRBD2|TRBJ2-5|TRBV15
CATSMSAGGKETQYF
TGTGCCACCAGCATGTCAGCGGGGGGTAAAGAGACCCAGTACTTC
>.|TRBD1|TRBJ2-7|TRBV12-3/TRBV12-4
CASKLSQGVGKQYF
TGTGCCAGCAAGCTGTCTCAGGGGGTCGGGAAGCAGTACTTC
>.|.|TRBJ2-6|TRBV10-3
CATLRDMANVLTF
TGTGCCACCCTCCGGGACATGGCCAACGTCCTGACTTTC
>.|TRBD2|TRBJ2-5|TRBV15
CATSTRLAGGMETQYF
TGTGCCACCAGCACCCGGTTAGCGGGAGGGATGGAGACCCAGTACTTC
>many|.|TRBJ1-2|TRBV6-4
CASSDSPQGYGYTF
TGTGCCAGCAGTGACTCGCCGCAGGGCTATGGCTACACCTTC
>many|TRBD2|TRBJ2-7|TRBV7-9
CASSYLAGVNDEQYF
TGTGCCAGCAGCTATCTAGCGGGGGTTAACGACGAGCAGTACTTC
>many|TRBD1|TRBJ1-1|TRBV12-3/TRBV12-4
CASSGGQAITEAFF
TGTGCCAGCAGTGGAGGACAGGCAATCACTGAAGCTTTCTTT
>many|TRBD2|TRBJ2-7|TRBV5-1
CASSLVRTSSYEQYF
TGCGCCAGCAGCTTGGTCAGGACTAGCTCCTACGAGCAGTACTTC
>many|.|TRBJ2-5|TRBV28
CASSLFYLRPGKSQYF
TGTGCCAGCAGTTTATTTTATCTTCGGCCCGGGAAGTCCCAGTACTTC
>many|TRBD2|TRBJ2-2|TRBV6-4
CASKLAGTSILTGELFF
TGTGCCAGCAAACTAGCGGGAACAAGTATTTTAACCGGGGAGCTGTTTTTT
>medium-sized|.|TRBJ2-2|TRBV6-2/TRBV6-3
CASSYSVENTGELFF
TGTGCCAGCAGTTATTCGGTTGAGAACACCGGGGAGCTGTTTTTT
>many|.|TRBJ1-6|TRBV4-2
CASSQGLRGANSPLHF
TGTGCCAGCAGCCAGGGGCTCCGGGGTGCAAATTCACCCCTCCACTTT
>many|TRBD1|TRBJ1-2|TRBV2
CASTGQAANYGYTF
TGTGCCAGCACTGGACAGGCGGCTAACTATGGCTACACCTTC
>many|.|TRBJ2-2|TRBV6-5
CASSYGAGRRTGELFF
TGTGCCAGCAGTTACGGGGCAGGGAGAAGGACCGGGGAGCTGTTTTTT
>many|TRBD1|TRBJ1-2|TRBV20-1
CSASYPGQLNYGYTF
TGCAGTGCTAGTTACCCGGGACAGTTAAACTATGGCTACACCTTC
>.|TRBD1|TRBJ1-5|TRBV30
CAWSNGQGTQPQHF
TGTGCCTGGAGCAACGGACAGGGAACACAGCCCCAGCATTTT
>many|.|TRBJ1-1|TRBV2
CASSFDKNTEAFF
TGTGCCAGCAGTTTTGACAAGAACACTGAAGCTTTCTTT
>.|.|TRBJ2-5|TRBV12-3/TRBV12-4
CASSPDSGGTQYF
TGTGCCAGCAGTCCGGACAGTGGTGGGACCCAGTACTTC
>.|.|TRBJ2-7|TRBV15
CATSRDEGRISYEQYF
TGTGCCACCAGCAGAGATGAGGGACGGATCTCCTACGAGCAGTACTTC